The clone carrying this T cell receptor (beta chain) has at least ten counts. Antigen specificity is unknown. This sample was taken from a study of T-cell memory formation after mild COVID-19. TCRdb passed the 5' RACE reads through MiXCR, listing each CDR3 protein once. The sample shows roughly 240,000 distinct CDR3 sequences, 15% to 20% of them seen only once. Germline CDR1 reads MNHNY; CDR2 reads SVGAGI (reference sequence). The CDR3 has 12 residues. With 10 bases removed from V and 6 bases from J, the gap between germline ends came to 14 bases. Study-level results: Contracting clones, day 15 to 85, had balanced CD4/CD8, and later expanders favored CD4+. The CD4+ clones that contracted clustered mainly within CM and EM, and the CD8+ clones concentrated in EMRA. Confirmation was lacking for SARS-CoV-2 specificity of second-wave clones that peaked on day 37.

The chain has TRBV6-6 and TRBJ2-3, with no clear D. Material for sequencing was PBMCs or a T cell subset sorted from them (not recorded which). The TCR was taken from a man between 18 and 29 years old who had mild COVID-19 (a few samples of this study predate the infection). Cell type and time point are not known. The CDR3 nucleotides read TGTGCCATCAAGTTAATATCGGATACGCAGTATTTT. Protein: CAIKLISDTQYF.